This T cell receptor beta chain came from a study of T cells after yellow fever vaccination. Study outcomes and limitations: The booster response re-showed most primary clones: 96% CD4, 88% CD8. Any FACS-sorted repertoire could hold abundant clonotypes that contaminate it from the bulk population. Weaker, the secondary response had a peak occurring faster, on day 5 versus 15.

A word on this clonotype: Its target is unknown.

For TCR, cDNA came from 5'RACE template switching, which added a universal primer site and UMIs. TCRdb re-analysed the 5' RACE reads in MiXCR, keeping a single row per CDR3 protein. The repertoire has some 600,000 distinct CDR3 sequences, roughly a sixth of them found once; the top ten carry 17%. The CDR3 sequence is 14 residues long. The V gene lost 3 bases and the J gene lost 6 bases, with 16 bases spanning the gap. Germline loops: CDR1 DFQATT, CDR2 SNEGSKA (reference sequence). This clonotype was obtained from a man aged 18 to 35 who received the YFV17D yellow fever vaccine. The sample here was PBMCs, taken more than 4 days after the first yellow fever vaccination. This chain joins TRBV20-1 and TRBJ2-3; tentatively, D is TRBD2 (6 bases). The CDR3 region has the DNA TGCAGTGCTAGTCGGGCGGGGAGCCTGGATACGCAGTATTTT. Translating gives CSASRAGSLDTQYF.